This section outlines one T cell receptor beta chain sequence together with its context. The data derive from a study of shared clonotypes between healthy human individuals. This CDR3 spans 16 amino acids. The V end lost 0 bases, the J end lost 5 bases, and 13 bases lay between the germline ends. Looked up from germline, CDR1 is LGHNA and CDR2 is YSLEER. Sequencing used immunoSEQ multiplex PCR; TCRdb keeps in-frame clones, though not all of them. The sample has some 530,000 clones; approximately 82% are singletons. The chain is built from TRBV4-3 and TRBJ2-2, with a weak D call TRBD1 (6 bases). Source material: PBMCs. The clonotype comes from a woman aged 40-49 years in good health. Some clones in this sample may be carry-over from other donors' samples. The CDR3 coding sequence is TGCGCCAGCAGCCAAGACGGTCAGGGGTGGACCGGGGAGCTGTTTTTT. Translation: CASSQDGQGWTGELFF.